The sequence of this TCR beta chain was determined in a study of OX40 agonist ivuxolimab in advanced cancers. Study in general: People who had prior anti-PD-1, anti-PD-L1 or anti-CTLA-4 therapy could take part, and roughly 40% had some. Two cutaneous melanoma patients and one hepatocellular carcinoma patient, three in all, had partial responses.

Study findings and constraints: Among T cells, CD8+ cells averaged more expanded clones than CD4+ cells.

Trimming removed 1 base from V and 1 base from J, with 11 bases in between. The germline CDR1 and CDR2 sequences are SNHLY and FYNNEI. The CDR3 is made up of 16 amino acids. Enrollment shut out patients with autoimmune disease history or systemic immunosuppression. Generated by immunoSEQ multiplex PCR, the TCRdb table keeps only in-frame clones and is missing some. In the table there are around 68,000 clones, 87% of which are singletons. On this clone: Its specificity is unknown.

The sequence derives from an adult with an advanced solid tumor such as melanoma, head and neck, liver or kidney cancer. The chain uses TRBV2 and TRBJ1-5; tentative D call: TRBD1 (5 bases). Material: CD4+ or CD8+ T cells sorted from blood, obtained in a trial of the OX40 agonist ivuxolimab. The CDR3 protein is CASSEGGRGSNQPQHF. In DNA, the CDR3 is TGTGCCAGCAGTGAAGGAGGTCGGGGGAGCAATCAGCCCCAGCATTTT.